This is a list of T cell receptor beta chains from one sample in a study of blood T cell repertoires in COVID-19. TCRdb keeps only in-frame clones here, not all; method: immunoSEQ multiplex PCR. Here the sample spans 150,000 to 200,000 clones, about 85% being singletons. Source material: peripheral blood. These receptors all come from a woman between 65 and 79 years old with COVID-19, enrolled during active disease. The CDR3 runs from the conserved cysteine through the conserved F or W. Each record gives: V gene, clone size, D gene, CDR3 length, J gene, CDR3 DNA, CDR3 protein. A D gene is named only where the DNA matches it firmly. Clone size is not always given. Where it is, it says once, few, many or a class for expanded clones.

v_call: TRBV7-8; clone_size: once; d_call: NA; cdr3_length: 11; j_call: TRBJ2-1; cdr3_nt: TGTGCCAGCAGCTTACAGGCAGAGCAGTTCTTC; cdr3_aa: CASSLQAEQFF
v_call: TRBV21-1; clone_size: NA; d_call: NA; cdr3_length: 19; j_call: TRBJ2-1; cdr3_nt: TGTGCCAGCAGTCAAACCCCTTTAGCGGGGGGATGGTCCTACAATGAGCAGTTCTTC; cdr3_aa: CASSQTPLAGGWSYNEQFF
v_call: TRBV6-5; clone_size: NA; d_call: NA; cdr3_length: 12; j_call: TRBJ1-5; cdr3_nt: TGTGCCAGCAGTTCCACCGGGACACCCCAGCATTTT; cdr3_aa: CASSSTGTPQHF
v_call: TRBV5-6; clone_size: NA; d_call: NA; cdr3_length: 14; j_call: TRBJ1-1; cdr3_nt: TGTGCCAGCAGCAAATGGGGAGTAGGTACTGAAGCTTTCTTT; cdr3_aa: CASSKWGVGTEAFF
v_call: TRBV3-1/TRBV3-2; clone_size: NA; d_call: NA; cdr3_length: 17; j_call: TRBJ1-5; cdr3_nt: TGTGCCAGCAGCCAAGATTCCGGAGCATATAGCAATCAGCCCCAGCATTTT; cdr3_aa: CASSQDSGAYSNQPQHF
v_call: TRBV28; clone_size: NA; d_call: NA; cdr3_length: 12; j_call: TRBJ1-2; cdr3_nt: TGTGCCAGCATGAACGGTTTCTATGGCTACACCTTC; cdr3_aa: CASMNGFYGYTF
v_call: TRBV4-1; clone_size: few; d_call: NA; cdr3_length: 15; j_call: TRBJ2-7; cdr3_nt: TGCGCCAGCAGCCAAGACAGGGGCCCCATCTCACGGCAGTACTTC; cdr3_aa: CASSQDRGPISRQYF
v_call: TRBV28; clone_size: once; d_call: TRBD1; cdr3_length: 16; j_call: TRBJ1-3; cdr3_nt: TGTGCCAGCAGTTTATTTCAGGGGGTGTGGGGAAACACCATATATTTT; cdr3_aa: CASSLFQGVWGNTIYF
v_call: TRBV7-2; clone_size: NA; d_call: TRBD2; cdr3_length: 13; j_call: TRBJ2-3; cdr3_nt: TGTGCCAGCAGCTCGGGACTAGGCAATACGCAGTATTTT; cdr3_aa: CASSSGLGNTQYF
v_call: TRBV28; clone_size: once; d_call: NA; cdr3_length: 16; j_call: TRBJ1-5; cdr3_nt: TGTGCCAGCAGTTTATCGATTCCGGGAGACCATCAGCCCCAGCATTTT; cdr3_aa: CASSLSIPGDHQPQHF
v_call: TRBV28; clone_size: NA; d_call: TRBD2; cdr3_length: 16; j_call: TRBJ2-3; cdr3_nt: TGTGCCAGCAGTTTCTTGCAGCGGGAGGGGTCAGATACGCAGTATTTT; cdr3_aa: CASSFLQREGSDTQYF
v_call: TRBV29-1; clone_size: NA; d_call: TRBD1; cdr3_length: 18; j_call: TRBJ1-2; cdr3_nt: TGCAGCGTTGAAGATTTGGGGGACAGGGGAACCTTTAACTATGGCTACACCTTC; cdr3_aa: CSVEDLGDRGTFNYGYTF
v_call: TRBV5-6; clone_size: NA; d_call: NA; cdr3_length: 18; j_call: TRBJ1-1; cdr3_nt: TGTGCCAGCAGCCTCACTTTGGGGGGGGGCAGGCTGGACACTGAAGCTTTCTTT; cdr3_aa: CASSLTLGGGRLDTEAFF
v_call: TRBV4-1; clone_size: NA; d_call: NA; cdr3_length: 16; j_call: TRBJ1-1; cdr3_nt: TGCGCCAGCAGCCAAACAGGGAGGGGGACGAACACTGAAGCTTTCTTT; cdr3_aa: CASSQTGRGTNTEAFF
v_call: TRBV7-6; clone_size: NA; d_call: NA; cdr3_length: 15; j_call: TRBJ2-3; cdr3_nt: TGTGCCAGCAGCTTAGATCAGGGCAGCGCAGATACGCAGTATTTT; cdr3_aa: CASSLDQGSADTQYF
v_call: TRBV30; clone_size: NA; d_call: NA; cdr3_length: 13; j_call: TRBJ1-3; cdr3_nt: TGTGCCTGGAAGTATAGCTCTGGAAACACCATATATTTT; cdr3_aa: CAWKYSSGNTIYF
v_call: TRBV11-3; clone_size: NA; d_call: NA; cdr3_length: 16; j_call: TRBJ2-3; cdr3_nt: TGTGCCAGCAGCTTAAAAGGGCCTAGCGGCACAGATACGCAGTATTTT; cdr3_aa: CASSLKGPSGTDTQYF
v_call: TRBV2; clone_size: once; d_call: TRBD2; cdr3_length: 14; j_call: TRBJ2-1; cdr3_nt: TGTGCCAGGGGAGGGACTAGCGGCTTTAATGAGCAGTTCTTC; cdr3_aa: CARGGTSGFNEQFF
v_call: TRBV6-1; clone_size: NA; d_call: NA; cdr3_length: 14; j_call: TRBJ1-5; cdr3_nt: TGTGCCAGCAGTGAAAGAGGGAGCAATCAGCCCCAGCATTTT; cdr3_aa: CASSERGSNQPQHF
v_call: TRBV29-1; clone_size: NA; d_call: NA; cdr3_length: 13; j_call: TRBJ2-3; cdr3_nt: TGCAGCGTTGATTCGGTAGCCACAGATACGCAGTATTTT; cdr3_aa: CSVDSVATDTQYF
v_call: TRBV28; clone_size: NA; d_call: TRBD1; cdr3_length: 13; j_call: TRBJ1-2; cdr3_nt: TGTGCCAGCAGCCCGGACAGGGACTATGGCTACACCTTC; cdr3_aa: CASSPDRDYGYTF
v_call: TRBV7-4; clone_size: NA; d_call: TRBD1; cdr3_length: 15; j_call: TRBJ1-2; cdr3_nt: TGTGCCAGCAGCGGCCCGGGACAGACTTTCTATGGCTACACCTTC; cdr3_aa: CASSGPGQTFYGYTF